This entry lists 26 T cell receptor beta chains sequenced from one sample in a study of shared T cell receptors in the human thymus. TCRdb's copy holds only in-frame clones and misses some; the assay was immunoSEQ multiplex PCR. The data show more than 300,000 clones, 95% seen once. Material for sequencing was thymocytes. Source of these receptors: a human donor.

This clone appeared once. The CDR3 here is CASGPTGGPRGMNTEAFF. The CDR3, as DNA: TGTGCTAGTGGCCCTACCGGAGGGCCTAGAGGTATGAACACTGAAGCTTTCTTT. This chain uses TRBV12-5 with TRBJ1-1; D not certain. The V gene lost 6 bases and the J gene lost 0 bases, with 23 bases spanning the gap. The CDR3 extends over 18 amino acids. Germline loops: CDR1 LGHNT, CDR2 FRNRAP.

V is TRBV7-7 and J is TRBJ2-1; 13 bases align to TRBD2. Germline CDR1 is SSHAT and CDR2 is FNYEAQ (reference sequence). The trim removed 6 bases at V and 8 bases at J, leaving 7 bases unmatched. CDR3 length equals 15 residues. The CDR3 region is CASRPLAGGTDEQFF. The CDR3 DNA reads as TGTGCCAGCAGACCACTAGCGGGAGGGACGGATGAGCAGTTCTTC.

V and J are TRBV1 and TRBJ1-5. TRBV1 is flagged as a pseudogene. The CDR3 spans 12 residues. The CDR3 loop reads CTSSHRVGPQHF. The CDR3 DNA reads TGCACCAGCAGCCATCGAGTGGGGCCCCAGCATTTT.

The table lists this clone with a count of one. The chain uses TRBV19 and TRBJ1-1, with 11 nucleotides matching TRBD1. The junction had 10 bases not matched to a gene; V was cut back by 6 bases and J by 7 bases. The CDR3 consists of 15 residues. Germline V gene data show CDR1 as LNHDA and CDR2 as SQIVND (reference sequence). The CDR3, as DNA: TGTGCCAGTAGCTCAGGACAGGGGGCGATTCATGAAGCTTTCTTT. This sequence encodes CASSSGQGAIHEAFF.

The chain is built from TRBV28 and TRBJ2-7; weak D call: TRBD1 (5 bases). CDR1 and CDR2 (germline): MDHEN, SYDVKM. V lost 5 bases, J lost 0 bases, and 14 bases lay in between. This CDR3 contains 15 residues. The CDR3 loop is CASSPTLTVSYEQYF. For the CDR3, the DNA is TGTGCCAGCAGTCCAACCCTGACAGTCTCCTACGAGCAGTACTTC.

The CDR3 DNA reads TGTGCCAGCAGTGAAGGGGTAACGCCTCAAGAGACCCAGTACTTC. Translation: CASSEGVTPQETQYF. The chain carries TRBV6-1 and TRBJ2-5; D is uncertain. The CDR3 sequence is 15 residues long. Trimming took off 1 base at V and 2 bases at J, with 11 bases between the two ends. Germline assignment: CDR1 MNHNS and CDR2 SASEGT.

In its sample, this clone was seen once. The chain employs TRBV9 and TRBJ2-7; no firm D call. V was cut by 4 bases and J by 2 bases, with 16 bases left in between. Germline CDR1 reads SGDLS; CDR2 reads YYNGEE. This CDR3 has 15 amino acids. The CDR3 nucleotides read TGTGCCAGCAGCCCCAGAGGCGGAGACCCCTACGAGCAGTACTTC. This encodes CASSPRGGDPYEQYF.

The V gene is TRBV21-1, the J gene TRBJ2-5; TRBD1, as called in the table, went unchecked against the DNA. TRBV21-1 is a listed pseudogene. CDR3 length equals 16 residues. The CDR3 loop is CASSTTGARKQETQYF. CDR3 coding DNA: TGTGCCAGCAGCACGACTGGGGCGCGTAAGCAAGAGACCCAGTACTTC.

This clone appeared a few times. The rearrangement uses TRBV28 and TRBJ1-5, with a tentative D call TRBD1 (5 bases). This CDR3 is built from 15 residues. In germline, CDR1 is MDHEN, CDR2 SYDVKM. Deletions cut 8 bases from V and 0 bases from J, with 14 bases between. As DNA, the CDR3 is TGTGCCAGCGGGGGGAGGCAATATAGCAATCAGCCCCAGCATTTT. Translation: CASGGRQYSNQPQHF.

The chain recombines TRBV4-3 with TRBJ1-4, with TRBD1 identical over 9 bases. This CDR3 is 17 amino acids long. Germline V CDR1 and CDR2: LGHNA, YSLEER. Trimming took 3 bases from V and 0 from J; bases not matched to a gene: 5. CDR3 sequence reads: CASSQGQGSPTNEKLFF. In nucleotides, the CDR3 is TGCGCCAGCAGCCAGGGACAGGGCTCCCCAACTAATGAAAAACTGTTTTTT.

This chain connects TRBV28 to TRBJ2-1; D unresolved. The germline V gene has CDR1 MDHEN and CDR2 SYDVKM. Deletions cut 8 bases from V and 5 bases from J, with 13 bases between. The CDR3 runs to 13 residues. The CDR3 coding sequence is TGTGCCAGCCGCGCCAATCGGAACAATGAGCAGTTCTTC. Amino acids: CASRANRNNEQFF.

The chain has TRBV5-6 and TRBJ2-4, with D perhaps TRBD2 (5 bases). V shed 4 bases and J shed 1 base, with 6 bases lying between them. CDR3 length equals 13 residues. Germline CDR1 SGHDT, CDR2 YYEEEE. The CDR3 spells CASSPGAKNIQYF. For the CDR3, the DNA is TGTGCCAGCAGCCCGGGGGCCAAAAACATTCAGTACTTC.

V gene TRBV23-1 combines with J gene TRBJ1-4, with a weak D call TRBD1 (6 bases). TRBV23-1 is designated an ORF whose function remains uncertain. The CDR3 contains 19 residues. V was pared by 5 bases and J by 0 bases, with 22 bases between. DNA for the CDR3: TGCGCCAGCAGTGGATTGAGGAACAGGGAGAGAACAACTAATGAAAAACTGTTTTTT. It translates to CASSGLRNRERTTNEKLFF.

V gene TRBV5-1 combines with J gene TRBJ2-1, with 12 bases identical to TRBD2. This CDR3 contains 16 residues. Germline V gene sequence: CDR1 SGHRS, CDR2 YFSETQ. V shed 3 bases and J 1 base; nucleotides not matched to a gene: 2. In DNA form, the CDR3 reads TGCGCCAGCAGCTCCACTAGCGGGAGGTCCTACAATGAGCAGTTCTTC. Translating gives CASSSTSGRSYNEQFF.

The chain joins TRBV28 to TRBJ2-3, with D maybe TRBD2 (6 bases). The CDR3 contains 12 residues. Germline V gives CDR1 MDHEN, CDR2 SYDVKM. The ends were cut back, 7 bases at V and 5 bases at J, with 10 bases in the middle. In DNA, the CDR3 is TGTGCCAGCAACGGGGAGGTAGATACGCAGTATTTT. This encodes CASNGEVDTQYF. The full variable domain, in which reference TRBV28 and TRBJ2-3 provide the parts outside the CDR3, is DVKVTQSSRYLVKRTGEKVFLECVQDMDHENMFWYRQDPGLGLRLIYFSYDVKMKEKGDIPEGYSVSREKKERFSLILESASTNQTSMYLCASNGEVDTQYFGPGTRLTVL.

The J gene is TRBJ1-1, the V gene TRBV9; possible D gene TRBD1, 5 bases. Germline CDR1 is SGDLS and CDR2 is YYNGEE. Trimming took off 1 base at V and 7 bases at J, with 11 bases between the two ends. The CDR3 has 13 residues. CDR3 amino acids: CASSVSGGYEAFF. CDR3 in DNA: TGTGCCAGCAGCGTATCCGGGGGATATGAAGCTTTCTTT.

J is TRBJ1-5 and V is TRBV19, with D perhaps matching TRBD1 (6 bases). The CDR3 runs 15 residues. V was cut by 6 bases and J by 4 bases, with 16 bases left in between. Germline V gene data show CDR1 as LNHDA and CDR2 as SQIVND (reference sequence). Here the CDR3 DNA reads TGTGCCAGTAGGAGGGTCGAGGACAGAAATCAGCCCCAGCATTTT. Protein sequence: CASRRVEDRNQPQHF.

V and J are TRBV27 and TRBJ2-5; TRBD2 matches at 14 bases. The DNA matches TRBJ2-7 better at its end, which makes the J call doubtful. This CDR3 is 17 amino acids long. Germline values: CDR1 MNHEY, CDR2 SMNVEV (reference sequence). The CDR3 DNA follows: TGTGCCAGCAGTCGAGGACTAGCGGGAGGAAGCTCCTACGAGCAGTACTTC. Translated: CASSRGLAGGSSYEQYF.

The chain uses TRBV6-5 and TRBJ1-2; TRBD1 is a possible D gene (6 bases). In germline, CDR1 is MNHEY, CDR2 SVGAGI. The CDR3 sequence is 12 residues long. Trimming removed 5 bases from V and 4 bases from J, with 8 bases in between. CDR3 sequence: CASSEGGYGYTF. The CDR3 coding sequence is TGTGCCAGCAGTGAGGGGGGCTATGGCTACACCTTC.

The rearrangement uses TRBV28 and TRBJ2-2; TRBD2 matches 16 bases. Germline V gives CDR1 MDHEN, CDR2 SYDVKM. V was pared by 5 bases and J by 6 bases, with 3 bases of the junction left unmatched. The CDR3 sequence is 16 residues long. The CDR3 nucleotides read TGTGCCAGCAGTCCGGGACTAGCGGGAGGGCCCGGGGAGCTGTTTTTT. It codes for CASSPGLAGGPGELFF.

This clone was seen more than once but under ten times. This chain joins TRBV19 and TRBJ1-5; D perhaps matches TRBD1 (5 bases). V lost 5 bases, J lost 0 bases, and 8 bases lay in between. CDR3 length: 14 residues. Germline assignment: CDR1 LNHDA and CDR2 SQIVND (reference sequence). CDR3 amino acids: CASSYRYSNQPQHF. As DNA, the CDR3 is TGTGCCAGTAGTTACAGGTATAGCAATCAGCCCCAGCATTTT.

The chain joins TRBV6-5 to TRBJ2-1; 7 nucleotides align to TRBD2. This CDR3 spans 14 amino acids. Germline V gene sequence: CDR1 MNHEY, CDR2 SVGAGI. The V gene end was trimmed by 8 bases and the J gene end by 4 bases; junction bases not matched to a gene: 8. CDR3 bases: TGTGCCAGCCTGCCTGGGGAGGGATACAATGAGCAGTTCTTC. The encoded protein is CASLPGEGYNEQFF.

The chain couples TRBV28 to TRBJ2-7; possibly TRBD1 or TRBD2 for D (5 bases each). This CDR3 is 14 amino acids long. CDR1 MDHEN and CDR2 SYDVKM come from the germline V gene. V lost 3 bases and J 6 bases, leaving 15 bases between the germline ends. This CDR3 is CASSFVGRAGEQYF. The CDR3 region has the DNA TGTGCCAGCAGTTTTGTGGGCAGGGCGGGCGAGCAGTACTTC.

The chain couples TRBV9 to TRBJ2-2; 12 bases fit TRBD2. The CDR3 is 19 amino acids. V shed 0 bases, J shed 3 bases, and the junction held 9 bases outside the gene matches. The germline V gene encodes CDR1 SGDLS and CDR2 YYNGEE. Written as DNA, the CDR3 is TGTGCCAGCAGCGTAGTTTCCCTAGCGGGAGGGCCGGACACCGGGGAGCTGTTTTTT. Its protein product is CASSVVSLAGGPDTGELFF.

The chain combines TRBV7-9 with TRBJ2-2, with D perhaps matching TRBD1 (7 bases). The V gene's germline CDR1 is SEHNR and CDR2 FQNEAQ (reference sequence). V was pared by 6 bases and J by 5 bases, with 16 bases between. The CDR3 is made up of 15 amino acids. The CDR3 DNA is TGTGCCAGCAGACCGACAGGGAGGAGGACCGGGGAGCTGTTTTTT. This translates into CASRPTGRRTGELFF.

This sequence joins TRBV11-3 and TRBJ2-2; 10 bases map to TRBD2. V gave up 1 base and J gave up 4 bases; unmatched junction bases: 6. The CDR3 loop spans 17 amino acids. Germline CDR1 SGHNT, CDR2 YENEEA. The CDR3 DNA sequence: TGTGCCAGCAGCTTAGCAGGGACTAGCGCGGGCACCGGGGAGCTGTTTTTT. Translation: CASSLAGTSAGTGELFF.